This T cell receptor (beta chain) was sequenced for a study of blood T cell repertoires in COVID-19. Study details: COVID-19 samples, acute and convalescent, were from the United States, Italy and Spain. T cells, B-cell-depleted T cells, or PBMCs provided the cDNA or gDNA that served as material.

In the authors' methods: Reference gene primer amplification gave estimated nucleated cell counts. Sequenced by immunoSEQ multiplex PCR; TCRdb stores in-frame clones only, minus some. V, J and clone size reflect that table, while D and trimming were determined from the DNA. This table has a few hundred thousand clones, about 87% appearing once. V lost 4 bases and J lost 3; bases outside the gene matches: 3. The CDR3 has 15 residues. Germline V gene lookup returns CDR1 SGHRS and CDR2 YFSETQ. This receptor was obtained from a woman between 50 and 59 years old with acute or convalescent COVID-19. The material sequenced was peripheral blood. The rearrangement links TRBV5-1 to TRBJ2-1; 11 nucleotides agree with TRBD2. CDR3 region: CASSRLAGFYNEQFF. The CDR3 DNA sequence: TGCGCCAGCAGCCGACTAGCGGGATTCTACAATGAGCAGTTCTTC.